This TCR beta chain was sequenced in a study of blood T cell repertoires in COVID-19. Self-reported history from a screening survey and questionnaire set each donor's cohort. The recovered donors of Cohort 3 showed two negative PCRs, clearance, or symptom resolution. The V gene's germline CDR1 is MNHEY and CDR2 SMNVEV (reference sequence). Trimming removed 5 bases at V and 4 bases at J, with 14 bases between. This CDR3 is 14 amino acids long. Repertoires were generated with immunoSEQ multiplex PCR, while TCRdb's copy carries only in-frame clones and drops some. This table has 200,000 to 250,000 clones, roughly 85% appearing once.

The gene calls are TRBV27 and TRBJ1-2, with a tentative D call TRBD1 (6 bases). Sequenced: PBMCs or T cells enriched from blood (not recorded which). The TCR comes from a man younger than 40 who had recovered from COVID-19. The CDR3 DNA is TGTGCCAGCAGTGCCCTAGGACAGAGCTATGGCTACACCTTC. Residues: CASSALGQSYGYTF.